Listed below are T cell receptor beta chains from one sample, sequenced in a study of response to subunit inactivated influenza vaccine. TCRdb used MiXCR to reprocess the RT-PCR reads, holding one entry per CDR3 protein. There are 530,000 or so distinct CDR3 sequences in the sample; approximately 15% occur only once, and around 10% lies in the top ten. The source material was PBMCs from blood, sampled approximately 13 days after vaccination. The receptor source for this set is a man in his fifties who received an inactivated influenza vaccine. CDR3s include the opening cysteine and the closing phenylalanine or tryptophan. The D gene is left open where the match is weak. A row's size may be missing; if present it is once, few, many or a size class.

CDR3: CATSRDKGTSTDTQYF
DNA: TGTGCCACCAGCAGAGATAAGGGGACGAGCACAGATACGCAGTATTTT
V: TRBV15
D: -
J: TRBJ2-3
size: few

CDR3: CASSQDTGQETQYF
DNA: TGCGCCAGCAGCCAAGATACCGGTCAAGAGACCCAGTACTTC
V: TRBV4-3
D: -
J: TRBJ2-5
size: -

CDR3: CSAREGAVPSYEQYF
DNA: TGCAGTGCTAGAGAAGGGGCAGTTCCTTCCTACGAGCAGTACTTC
V: TRBV20-1
D: -
J: TRBJ2-7
size: many

CDR3: CASSTQPGTQYF
DNA: TGTGCCAGCAGCACGCAACCAGGGACGCAGTATTTT
V: TRBV7-9
D: -
J: TRBJ2-3
size: many

CDR3: CASSLVTSGRFHEQFF
DNA: TGTGCCAGCAGCTTAGTTACTAGCGGGAGATTCCATGAGCAGTTCTTC
V: TRBV7-2
D: TRBD2
J: TRBJ2-1
size: many

CDR3: CASRPDFRESNSPLHF
DNA: TGTGCCAGCAGACCTGATTTCCGGGAATCGAATTCACCCCTCCACTTT
V: TRBV5-5
D: -
J: TRBJ1-6
size: many

CDR3: CASSWGPAGGGEQYF
DNA: TGTGCCAGCAGCTGGGGACCAGCGGGAGGAGGGGAGCAGTACTTC
V: TRBV7-2
D: TRBD2
J: TRBJ2-7
size: -

CDR3: CASSPPVQETQYF
DNA: TGTGCCAGCTCACCTCCCGTCCAAGAGACCCAGTACTTC
V: TRBV18
D: -
J: TRBJ2-5
size: many

CDR3: CASSLGQLSEQYF
DNA: TGTGCCAGCAGCTTGGGTCAACTCTCCGAGCAGTACTTC
V: TRBV7-2
D: -
J: TRBJ2-7
size: -

CDR3: CASSFWTQAGALHF
DNA: TGCGCCAGCAGCTTTTGGACACAGGCAGGGGCCCTCCACTTT
V: TRBV5-1
D: -
J: TRBJ1-6
size: -

CDR3: CASSPSRREGRTDTQYF
DNA: TGTGCCAGCTCACCGAGCCGGCGGGAGGGCCGGACAGATACGCAGTATTTT
V: TRBV18
D: TRBD2
J: TRBJ2-3
size: -

CDR3: CASSLVGLAGTFGLRQETQYF
DNA: TGTGCCAGCAGCTTAGTAGGACTAGCGGGAACCTTTGGTCTCCGTCAAGAGACCCAGTACTTC
V: TRBV11-1
D: TRBD2
J: TRBJ2-5
size: few

CDR3: CASSLPGQEETQYF
DNA: TGCGCCAGCAGCTTACCGGGCCAGGAAGAGACCCAGTACTTC
V: TRBV5-1
D: -
J: TRBJ2-5
size: -

CDR3: CASKDGSSGNTIYF
DNA: TGTGCCAGCAAGGACGGGAGCTCTGGAAACACCATATATTTT
V: TRBV12-3/TRBV12-4
D: -
J: TRBJ1-3
size: many

CDR3: CASSETGRGNIQYF
DNA: TGTGCCAGCAGTGAAACAGGGCGAGGAAACATTCAGTACTTC
V: TRBV2
D: -
J: TRBJ2-4
size: few

CDR3: CASSPRQIVSYEQYF
DNA: TGTGCCAGCAGCCCAAGACAGATTGTCTCCTACGAGCAGTACTTC
V: TRBV3-1
D: -
J: TRBJ2-7
size: few

CDR3: CASSLYGGRVYEQYF
DNA: TGTGCCAGCAGTTTATACGGCGGGAGAGTCTACGAGCAGTACTTC
V: TRBV28
D: TRBD2
J: TRBJ2-7
size: -

CDR3: CASSVRQIGTPYF
DNA: TGTGCCAGCAGCGTAAGACAGATTGGCACTCCGTACTTC
V: TRBV7-8
D: -
J: TRBJ2-7
size: -

CDR3: CSARRDTNQPQHF
DNA: TGCAGTGCTAGAAGGGATACCAATCAGCCCCAGCATTTT
V: TRBV20-1
D: -
J: TRBJ1-5
size: -

CDR3: CASSFGGLHPETQYF
DNA: TGTGCCAGCAGCTTTGGGGGCCTCCACCCAGAGACCCAGTACTTC
V: TRBV7-2
D: -
J: TRBJ2-5
size: -

CDR3: CASSLSGPGGTNSPLHF
DNA: TGTGCCAGCAGCTTAAGTGGGCCCGGCGGAACGAATTCACCCCTCCACTTT
V: TRBV7-2
D: -
J: TRBJ1-6
size: -

CDR3: CASKPGVHSPLHF
DNA: TGTGCCAGCAAGCCAGGGGTTCATTCACCCCTCCACTTT
V: TRBV6-2/TRBV6-3
D: -
J: TRBJ1-6
size: many

CDR3: CATSTNLRGTGSNEQYF
DNA: TGTGCCACCAGCACTAACCTTCGCGGGACAGGGTCGAACGAGCAGTACTTC
V: TRBV15
D: TRBD1
J: TRBJ2-7
size: few

CDR3: CASSPPRAWWQETQYF
DNA: TGTGCCAGCAGCCCTCCCCGGGCATGGTGGCAAGAGACCCAGTACTTC
V: TRBV28
D: -
J: TRBJ2-5
size: -

CDR3: CASSRGTGGSPLHF
DNA: TGCGCCAGCAGCCGAGGGACAGGGGGTTCACCCCTCCACTTT
V: TRBV4-1
D: TRBD1
J: TRBJ1-6
size: -

CDR3: CASSPGAAGGNYGYTF
DNA: TGTGCCAGCTCACCAGGGGCGGCAGGGGGCAACTATGGCTACACCTTC
V: TRBV18
D: TRBD1
J: TRBJ1-2
size: few

CDR3: CASSSGMLVNTEAFF
DNA: TGTGCCAGCAGCTCCGGGATGTTAGTGAACACTGAAGCTTTCTTT
V: TRBV7-8
D: -
J: TRBJ1-1
size: few

CDR3: CSAPVIGPNEQYF
DNA: TGCAGTGCCCCGGTTATAGGGCCGAACGAGCAGTACTTC
V: TRBV20-1
D: -
J: TRBJ2-7
size: -

CDR3: CASSFDRLIYGYTF
DNA: TGCGCCAGCAGCTTTGACAGGTTAATTTATGGCTACACCTTC
V: TRBV5-1
D: -
J: TRBJ1-2
size: -

CDR3: CASSGSPTGGHYNYGYTF
DNA: TGTGCCAGCAGCGGCTCTCCGACAGGGGGACATTATAACTATGGCTACACCTTC
V: TRBV11-2
D: TRBD1
J: TRBJ1-2
size: -

CDR3: CASSRPGFAYEQYF
DNA: TGCGCCAGCAGTCGGCCCGGGTTCGCCTACGAGCAGTACTTC
V: TRBV23-1
D: -
J: TRBJ2-7
size: -

CDR3: CASGRQGASYEQYF
DNA: TGTGCCAGCGGCCGACAGGGGGCCTCCTACGAGCAGTACTTC
V: TRBV7-9
D: TRBD1
J: TRBJ2-7
size: -

CDR3: CASSRDRDHEQYF
DNA: TGTGCCAGCTCGCGGGACAGGGACCACGAGCAGTACTTC
V: TRBV18
D: TRBD1
J: TRBJ2-7
size: -

CDR3: CAISESGAGGRYEQYF
DNA: TGTGCCATCAGTGAGTCGGGAGCGGGAGGGCGCTACGAGCAGTACTTC
V: TRBV10-3
D: TRBD2
J: TRBJ2-7
size: -

CDR3: CASSVRQGGETQYF
DNA: TGTGCCAGCTCCGTCAGGCAAGGAGGGGAGACCCAGTACTTC
V: TRBV18
D: -
J: TRBJ2-5
size: few

CDR3: CSARTRQETQYF
DNA: TGCAGTGCCCGAACGCGACAAGAGACCCAGTACTTC
V: TRBV20-1
D: -
J: TRBJ2-5
size: few

CDR3: CASSLPGPANSPLHF
DNA: TGTGCCAGCAGCCTCCCGGGACCCGCTAATTCACCCCTCCACTTT
V: TRBV12-3/TRBV12-4
D: -
J: TRBJ1-6
size: few

CDR3: CASSLGGGPPYEQYF
DNA: TGTGCCAGCAGCTTGGGGGGAGGGCCCCCCTACGAGCAGTACTTC
V: TRBV7-2
D: TRBD2
J: TRBJ2-7
size: -

CDR3: CASRDPGDTQYF
DNA: TGTGCCAGCAGGGACCCGGGAGATACGCAGTATTTT
V: TRBV2
D: -
J: TRBJ2-3
size: -

CDR3: CASSSGTAFNEKLFF
DNA: TGTGCCAGCAGTTCCGGGACAGCCTTTAATGAAAAACTGTTTTTT
V: TRBV6-5
D: TRBD1
J: TRBJ1-4
size: few

CDR3: CASSFSRAQETQYF
DNA: TGCGCCAGCAGCTTTAGCAGGGCACAAGAGACCCAGTACTTC
V: TRBV5-1
D: -
J: TRBJ2-5
size: -

CDR3: CSTNDRDREEVNTEAFF
DNA: TGCAGTACAAACGACCGGGACAGGGAAGAAGTGAACACTGAAGCTTTCTTT
V: TRBV20-1
D: TRBD1
J: TRBJ1-1
size: many

CDR3: CASRPDRGNTGELFF
DNA: TGCGCCAGCAGACCGGACAGGGGGAACACCGGGGAGCTGTTTTTT
V: TRBV4-3
D: TRBD1
J: TRBJ2-2
size: -

CDR3: CASSFDAAEFF
DNA: TGTGCCAGCAGCTTTGACGCAGCGGAGTTCTTC
V: TRBV7-9
D: -
J: TRBJ2-1
size: many

CDR3: CASSKDRVQYF
DNA: TGTGCCAGCAGCAAGGACAGGGTTCAGTACTTC
V: TRBV6-5
D: TRBD1
J: TRBJ2-4
size: few

CDR3: CASSAGTDTGELFF
DNA: TGTGCCAGCAGCGCCGGGACAGACACCGGGGAGCTGTTTTTT
V: TRBV7-8
D: TRBD1
J: TRBJ2-2
size: few